This T cell receptor (beta chain) was documented in a study of response to subunit inactivated influenza vaccine. This clonotype was seen a handful of times. No antigen is known for it. Unmatched junction bases numbered 10, after V lost 8 bases and J lost 9 bases. Germline CDR1 reads ENHRY; CDR2 reads SYGVKD. The CDR3 length is 13 residues. TCRdb processed the RT-PCR reads anew with MiXCR; each CDR3 protein has one entry. Of approximately 700,000 distinct CDR3 sequences in the sample, roughly 14% are singletons; the top ten hold around 7.3%. Overall study results and limits: There was a suggestion from the authors that each seasonal influenza vaccination recruits few new T cells.

The clonotype was recovered from a middle-aged man who received an inactivated influenza vaccine. The sample here was PBMCs from blood, taken less than 15 days before vaccination. The chain is built from TRBV10-3 and TRBJ2-5; 9 bases are a match to TRBD2. CDR3 DNA sequence: TGTGCCATCGGGACTAGCTCGACCTCGGCCCAGTACTTC. Translated, it gives CAIGTSSTSAQYF.